This T cell receptor beta chain derives from a study of tissue T cells after allogeneic stem cell transplantation. Sample time point: mouse harvest day 14 after allogeneic transplant. The graft held 10^6 splenic CD5+ T cells and 10^7 T-cell-depleted bone marrow cells. This mouse GVHD model was MHC-mismatched B6 to BALB/c, profiled day 7 or 14. The J segment lost 0 bases and the V segment lost 2 bases, leaving 5 bases of the junction unmatched. The CDR3 is 15 residues long. CDR1 FNHDT and CDR2 SITEND come from the germline V gene (reference sequence). A word on this clone: The antigen remains unidentified. Gene names follow the mouse nomenclature. The read finishes 1 residue shy of the CDR3 end, and the germline J gene is used to complete it.

Profiling relied on immunoSEQ multiplex PCR, and the TCRdb table lists in-frame clones only, not all of them. The table records approximately 4,700 clones, 45% to 50% of them present only once. Study results and caveats: TCR repertoires tracked anatomic similarity, regardless of disease or transplant status. Across patients, clones rarely overlapped, yet motif clusters were shared tissue-specifically. Some tissue clones might be persisting host cells; their alloreactivity or antigen specificity was not determined.

Input material: gut tissue. The V gene is TRBV19, the J gene TRBJ2-7; 7 bases map to TRBD2. The TCR was taken from a female BALB/c mouse given C57BL/6 T cells with graft-versus-host disease after an allogeneic hematopoietic cell transplant. Incomplete CDR3 DNA: TGTGCCAGCAGTATTATTGGGGGGAGCTCCTATGAACAGTAC. As protein: CASSIIGGSSYEQY. The entire CDR3 sequence reads CASSIIGGSSYEQYF.